Included here is one TCR beta chain sequence, with context. These data originate in a study of cytomegalovirus exposure and HLA in healthy donors. This CDR3 has 13 amino acids. Trimming pared 7 bases from V and 1 base from J, leaving 11 bases between. Germline CDR1 LNHNV, CDR2 YYDKDF (reference sequence). Only in-frame clones appear in the TCRdb table, and some are missing; sequencing was by immunoSEQ multiplex PCR. The table includes more than 110,000 clones, 80% to 90% detected once. The V gene is TRBV15, the J gene TRBJ2-7; D perhaps matches TRBD1 (6 bases). Sequencing input: PBMCs. The TCR originated in a woman between 18 and 29 years old in good health and CMV-seropositive. The CDR3, as DNA: TGTGCCACCACAGGGGATTCATCCTACGAGCAGTACTTC. This codes for CATTGDSSYEQYF.